These 17 T cell receptor beta chains came from one sample sequenced in a study of CD8 T cells in Susac syndrome. A quantity of roughly 0.5 to 1 ug RNA underwent reverse transcription using random hexamers. TCRdb reanalysed the immunoSEQ multiplex PCR reads using MiXCR and keeps one entry per CDR3 protein. The sample records some 140,000 distinct CDR3 sequences, about 95% being singletons. Material: CD8+ T cells from PBMCs. The receptors derive from a human donor with Susac syndrome.

This chain uses TRBV27 with TRBJ2-7; 8 positions match TRBD2. The V segment lost 5 bases and the J segment 3 bases; nucleotides outside the gene matches: 6. In germline, CDR1 is MNHEY, CDR2 SMNVEV (reference sequence). The CDR3 runs 14 residues. The CDR3 DNA reads as TGTGCCAGCAGTCCAGCGGGAGCCCACTACGAGCAGTACTTC. Amino acids: CASSPAGAHYEQYF.

The V call is TRBV28, the J call TRBJ2-7; D remains ambiguous. This CDR3 is 17 amino acids long. The ends were cut back, 2 bases at V and 6 bases at J, with 23 bases in the middle. Germline CDR1 is MDHEN and CDR2 is SYDVKM. CDR3 protein: CASSLARWSVSSSEQYF. The CDR3 DNA is TGTGCCAGCAGTTTAGCCAGGTGGAGTGTTAGCTCCAGCGAGCAGTACTTC.

J is TRBJ2-3 and V is TRBV6-5; D assignment may be TRBD1 or TRBD2 (5 bases each). V was pared by 0 bases and J by 0 bases, with 10 bases between. The germline V gene encodes CDR1 MNHEY and CDR2 SVGAGI. This CDR3 comprises 16 residues. CDR3 amino acids: CASSYSRDASTDTQYF. The CDR3 nucleotides are TGTGCCAGCAGTTACTCGAGGGACGCAAGCACAGATACGCAGTATTTT.

V usage is TRBV28 and J usage is TRBJ2-7; 8 bases line up with TRBD1. The CDR3 covers 15 residues. The V gene end was trimmed by 3 bases and the J gene end by 3 bases; junction bases not matched to a gene: 7. Germline CDR1 and CDR2: MDHEN and SYDVKM. CDR3 DNA sequence: TGTGCCAGCAGTTTCTCACAGGGGGTTTACTACGAGCAGTACTTC. Residues: CASSFSQGVYYEQYF. Looking up the rest from reference TRBV28 and TRBJ2-7 gives the full variable domain: DVKVTQSSRYLVKRTGEKVFLECVQDMDHENMFWYRQDPGLGLRLIYFSYDVKMKEKGDIPEGYSVSREKKERFSLILESASTNQTSMYLCASSFSQGVYYEQYFGPGTRLTVT.

The CDR3: CAIREEGLLFF. CDR3 DNA sequence: TGTGCCATCAGGGAGGAGGGACTGCTCTTCTTC. The chain is built from TRBV10-3 and TRBJ2-1; a weak D match, TRBD2 (6 bases). The germline V gene has CDR1 ENHRY and CDR2 SYGVKD. The length of the CDR3 is 11 residues. Between the trimmed V and J ends, which lost 6 bases and 16 bases, there was a span of 16 bases.

The chain is built from TRBV7-9 and TRBJ1-2, with 7 bases aligning to TRBD1. With V trimmed by 1 base and J by 5 bases, 7 bases remained unmatched. The CDR3 has 15 amino acids. CDR1 SEHNR and CDR2 FQNEAQ come from the germline V gene (reference sequence). DNA of the CDR3: TGTGCCAGCAGCTTAGAGTGGGACAGTCCTTATGGCTACACCTTC. Amino acids: CASSLEWDSPYGYTF. Combining the CDR3 with reference TRBV7-9 and TRBJ1-2 gives the whole variable domain DTGVSQNPRHKITKRGQNVTFRCDPISEHNRLYWYRQTLGQGPEFLTYFQNEAQLEKSRLLSDRFSAERPKGSFSTLEIQRTEQGDSAMYLCASSLEWDSPYGYTFGSGTRLTVV.

The J gene is TRBJ2-1, the V gene TRBV5-1, with D perhaps TRBD2 (6 bases). This CDR3 contains 15 residues. Between the trimmed V and J ends, which lost 0 bases and 0 bases, there was a span of 7 bases. Germline CDR1 SGHRS, CDR2 YFSETQ. CDR3 nucleotides: TGCGCCAGCAGCTTGGGGGACTCCTCCTACAATGAGCAGTTCTTC. This encodes CASSLGDSSYNEQFF.

The rearrangement joins TRBV11-3 to TRBJ2-1, with TRBD2 identical over 9 bases. The CDR3 is 14 amino acids. CDR1 and CDR2 from the germline V gene are SGHNT and YENEEA. The V gene end was trimmed by 8 bases and the J gene end by 5 bases; junction bases not matched to a gene: 7. This chain's CDR3 is CASAGGGSHNEQFF. The CDR3 nucleotides read TGTGCCAGCGCGGGGGGGGGATCCCACAATGAGCAGTTCTTC.

The gene calls are TRBV9 and TRBJ1-1, with no clear D. The CDR3 length is 14 residues. Looked up from germline, CDR1 is SGDLS and CDR2 is YYNGEE. The ends were cut back, 0 bases at V and 2 bases at J, with 8 bases in the middle. DNA of the CDR3: TGTGCCAGCAGCGTAGTTCCAGCAAACACTGAAGCTTTCTTT. Amino acid sequence: CASSVVPANTEAFF.

The chain links TRBV4-1 to TRBJ2-7, with D tentatively TRBD1 or TRBD2 (5 bases each). Per the germline V gene, CDR1 is MGHRA and CDR2 is YSYEKL. Trimming cost V 1 base and J 10 bases, with 8 bases left between them. The CDR3 consists of 11 residues. CDR3 bases: TGCGCCAGCAGCCAAGGCCGGGACCAGTACTTC. This translates into CASSQGRDQYF.

V is TRBV4-1 and J is TRBJ1-2; D unresolved. The CDR3 has 15 amino acids. Germline lookup yields CDR1 MGHRA and CDR2 YSYEKL. With 0 bases removed from V and 8 bases from J, the gap between germline ends came to 16 bases. The CDR3 nucleotides read TGCGCCAGCAGCCAAGATCCGGGGAATGCCTGGGGCTACACCTTC. Translation: CASSQDPGNAWGYTF.

This CDR3 is CSARIVYEAFF. CDR3 coding DNA: TGCAGTGCTAGGATTGTATATGAAGCTTTCTTT. This chain joins TRBV20-1 and TRBJ1-1; no clear D. Trimming took off 3 bases at V and 7 bases at J, with 9 bases between the two ends. The V gene's germline CDR1 is DFQATT and CDR2 SNEGSKA (reference sequence). This CDR3 has 11 amino acids.

The chain uses TRBV9 and TRBJ2-1; TRBD1 aligns across 10 bases. V lost 0 bases and J lost 0; bases outside the gene matches: 12. Per the germline V gene, CDR1 is SGDLS and CDR2 is YYNGEE. CDR3 length: 20 residues. The CDR3 loop is CASSVDGGQGKLSSYNEQFF. The CDR3 DNA follows: TGTGCCAGCAGCGTAGACGGGGGACAGGGGAAACTAAGCTCCTACAATGAGCAGTTCTTC.

The V and J genes are TRBV2 and TRBJ2-7, with 11 bases lining up with TRBD2. There are 16 residues in the CDR3. The germline V gene encodes CDR1 SNHLY and CDR2 FYNNEI. V was pared by 6 bases and J by 2 bases, with 9 bases of the junction left unmatched. CDR3 sequence reads: CASRPAASGGTYEQYF. CDR3 DNA sequence: TGTGCCAGCAGACCCGCGGCTAGCGGGGGGACCTACGAGCAGTACTTC. Complete variable domain (other parts from reference TRBV2 and TRBJ2-7): EPEVTQTPSHQVTQMGQEVILRCVPISNHLYFYWYRQILGQKVEFLVSFYNNEISEKSEIFDDQFSVERPDGSNFTLKIRSTKLEDSAMYFCASRPAASGGTYEQYFGPGTRLTVT.

This sequence joins TRBV4-1 and TRBJ1-5, with D perhaps matching TRBD1 (5 bases). CDR1 is MGHRA, CDR2 YSYEKL, per germline. The CDR3 sequence is 14 residues long. V gave up 3 bases and J gave up 5 bases, with 11 bases separating them. The CDR3 region has the DNA TGCGCCAGCAGCCAGGGGTGGGGGGATCAGCCCCAGCATTTT. Translation gives CASSQGWGDQPQHF.

The table lists this clonotype with a count of one. The genes are TRBV20-1 and TRBJ2-1; D is tentatively TRBD1 or TRBD2 (5 bases each). V lost 2 bases and J lost 3, with 20 bases in between. Germline V gives CDR1 DFQATT, CDR2 SNEGSKA (reference sequence). CDR3 length: 17 residues. The CDR3 DNA sequence: TGCAGTGCTAGACTAGTTGGGGGTTCGCCCCTCTACAATGAGCAGTTCTTC. It yields the protein CSARLVGGSPLYNEQFF.

The rearrangement links TRBV6-1 to TRBJ2-1; D is uncertain. This CDR3 comprises 15 residues. Germline CDR1 MNHNS, CDR2 SASEGT. V lost 0 bases and J lost 2, with 8 bases in between. For the CDR3, the DNA is TGTGCCAGCAGTGAAGCGGCCTTGACCTACAATGAGCAGTTCTTC. Amino acids: CASSEAALTYNEQFF.